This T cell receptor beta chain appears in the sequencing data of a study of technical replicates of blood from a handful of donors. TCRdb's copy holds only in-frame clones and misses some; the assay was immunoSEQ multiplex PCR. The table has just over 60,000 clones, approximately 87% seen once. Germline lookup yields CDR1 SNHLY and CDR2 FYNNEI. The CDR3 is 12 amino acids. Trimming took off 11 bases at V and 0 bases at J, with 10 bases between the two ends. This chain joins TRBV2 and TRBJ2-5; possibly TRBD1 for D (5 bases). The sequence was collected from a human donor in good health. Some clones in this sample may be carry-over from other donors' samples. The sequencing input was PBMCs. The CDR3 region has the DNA TGTGCCGGACGGACAAACCAAGAGACCCAGTACTTC. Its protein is CAGRTNQETQYF.